This TCR beta chain originates from a study of blood T cell repertoires in COVID-19. Data came from immunoSEQ multiplex PCR; TCRdb stores just in-frame clones and leaves some out. The repertoire includes about 60,000 clones, roughly 90% of them detected once, and 13% sits in the top ten. The CDR3 loop spans 15 amino acids. From germline, CDR1 is GTSNPN and CDR2 SVGIG (reference sequence). The ends lost 3 bases at V and 5 bases at J; junction bases unmatched: 6. The chain links TRBV30 to TRBJ1-6, with 8 bases matching TRBD1. This clonotype was sampled from a man aged 60-69 years with active COVID-19. The sequenced material came from peripheral blood. Here the CDR3 DNA reads TGTGCCTGGAGGGGACAGGTACGGGATAATTCACCCCTCCACTTT. Its translation is CAWRGQVRDNSPLHF.